The source of this TCR beta chain is a study of early T cells in non-severe SARS-CoV-2 infection. Background on the study: Sequencing used unsorted whole-blood bulk RNA, so chains lack pairing. The study's findings and limits: Anti-spike CD8 responses were favored by VDJdb matching, which missed private and CD4 specificities.

The CDR3 is 15 amino acids. CDR1 SGDLS and CDR2 YYNGEE come from the germline V gene. The V end was cut by 2 bases, the J end by 5 bases, with 14 bases between. At least ten counts were recorded for this clonotype. Antigen: not known. The library protocol tagged individual cDNA molecules with unique molecular identifiers. TCRdb analysed the 5' RACE reads with MiXCR anew, one entry per CDR3 protein. There are about 23,000 distinct CDR3 sequences in the sample; 5.3% occur only once, and around 10% lies in the top ten. The TCR comes from an adult who was a healthcare worker with PCR-confirmed SARS-CoV-2 infection or an uninfected control (not recorded which). The chain uses TRBV9 and TRBJ2-1; D gene uncertain. Sequencing was done on a sample of whole blood. CDR3 loop: CASSVLSKPDNEQFF. The CDR3 DNA reads as TGTGCCAGCAGCGTCTTATCCAAGCCAGACAATGAGCAGTTCTTC.